This T cell receptor beta chain was captured in a study of T-cell memory formation after mild COVID-19 (dated by TCRdb to about 2021). For context, the study as a whole: Most TCR sequence clusters were specific to one of the two donors. In a couple of donors, T-cell clones that expanded and contracted after mild COVID-19 were followed by sequencing TCRalpha and TCRbeta repertoires longitudinally. The cohort was made up of two young adult volunteers, one female and one male, who were previously healthy. What the research found in general, with its limitations: Contracting CD4+ clones were located mainly in the CM and EM memory subsets, whereas CD8+ clones were found to be enriched in EMRA. The detection of some responding clones in pre-infection memory suggests that pre-existing cross-reactive memory T cells joined the SARS-CoV-2 response. Balanced CD4/CD8 phenotypes were observed for clones contracting from day 15 to 85, whereas a bias towards CD4+ was observed for a second wave of clones expanding from day 15 to 37. The study included only a couple of mild cases, and larger cohorts that include severe cases with pre-infection samples were judged to be necessary. SARS-CoV-2 specificity of the second-wave clones peaking on day 37 was not confirmed.

Reading from cysteine to phenylalanine, the CDR3 counts 15 amino acids. Only the CDR3 DNA stays, 45 bases, in frame from base 1. Taken from the germline V gene, the CDR1 and CDR2 loops are SNHLY and FYNNEI. Unmatched junction bases come to 3, with V trimmed by 6 bases and J by 1 base. Ficoll-Paque density gradient centrifugation was the method used to isolate PBMCs. This clonotype was observed a few times. The clone's antigen remains unknown. No qualities accompany the bases; no much larger clone lies one base away. Data came from an Illumina NovaSeq 6000. Using 5'RACE with constant-segment primers, TCRalpha and TCRbeta cDNA libraries were constructed, with sample barcodes and unique molecular identifiers added in the process. RNA was extracted from every sample with Trizol reagent. Amplification of the libraries took two PCR steps, and the second step added a second sample barcode plus Illumina TruSeq adapters. Libraries were sequenced on an Illumina NovaSeq with 2 x 150 bp paired-end reads. Regarding the original processing steps: Reads were demultiplexed and collapsed into UMI-guided consensus sequences with migec v1.2.7. Using mixcr v2.1.11, UMI consensuses were aligned to TRA and TRB V and J templates and then assembled into clonotypes. A clonotype was counted as expanded or contracted only when both edgeR and NoisET called the clonotype significant, with the noise models trained on biological replicates. For edgeR calls, the cutoffs were a false discovery rate-adjusted p below 0.01 and a log2 fold-change threshold of 1. PCA with hierarchical clustering of max-normalized trajectories of the 1000 most abundant clonotypes was used as exploratory dynamics analysis. Each responding clone was given a CD4 or CD8 phenotype based on the CD4+ and CD8+ repertoires, which had been sequenced separately. The public reads were reprocessed in TCRdb via fastp at Q25 and MiXCR, keeping in-frame beta chains. Identical CDR3 proteins give one entry, which carries the most common genes and DNA. These V and J calls rely on TCRdb rather than the paper's analysis. A total of some 260,000 distinct CDR3 sequences appear in this sample, roughly 15% of them only once. The top ten hold 3.5% of the sample.

The receptor's source is a man aged 18 to 29 who had mild COVID-19 (a few samples of this study predate the infection). The sample titles of this study are shuffled in the database, so cell type and time point are left out; the donor was told from shared clones. Sequencing was performed on PBMCs or a T cell subset sorted from them (not recorded which). This receptor chain uses TRBV2 and TRBJ2-5; 12 junctional bases match TRBD2. In nucleotide form, the sequence is TGTGCCAGCAGAAGACTAGCGGGGGCCCAAGAGACCCAGTACTTC. Its amino acids are CASRRLAGAQETQYF.